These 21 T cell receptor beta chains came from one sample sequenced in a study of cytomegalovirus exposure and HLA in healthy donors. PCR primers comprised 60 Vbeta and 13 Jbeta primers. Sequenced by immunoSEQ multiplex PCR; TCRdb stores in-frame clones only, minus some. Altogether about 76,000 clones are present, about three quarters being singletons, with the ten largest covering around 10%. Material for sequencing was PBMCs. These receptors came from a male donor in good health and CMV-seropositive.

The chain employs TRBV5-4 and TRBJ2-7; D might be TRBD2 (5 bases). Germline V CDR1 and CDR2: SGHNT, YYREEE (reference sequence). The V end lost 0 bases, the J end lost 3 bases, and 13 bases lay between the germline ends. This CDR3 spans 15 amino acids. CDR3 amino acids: CASSLGGASDYEQYF. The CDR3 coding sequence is TGTGCCAGCAGCTTGGGGGGAGCTAGTGACTACGAGCAGTACTTC.

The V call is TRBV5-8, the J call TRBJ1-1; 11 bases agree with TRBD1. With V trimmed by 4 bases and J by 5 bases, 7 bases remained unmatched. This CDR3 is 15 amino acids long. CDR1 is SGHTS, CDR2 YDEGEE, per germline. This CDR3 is CASSRGQGAGTEAFF. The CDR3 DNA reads TGTGCCAGCAGCAGAGGACAGGGGGCGGGGACTGAAGCTTTCTTT.

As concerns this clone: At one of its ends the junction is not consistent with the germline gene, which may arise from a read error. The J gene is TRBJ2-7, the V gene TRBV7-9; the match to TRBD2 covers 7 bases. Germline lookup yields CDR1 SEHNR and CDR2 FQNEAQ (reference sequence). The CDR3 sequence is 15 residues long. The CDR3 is CSSSSPGTTVYEQYF. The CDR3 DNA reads TGTTCCAGCAGTTCTCCCGGGACTACCGTCTACGAGCAGTACTTC.

Here the CDR3 reads CASSKRTSDSYNEQFF. The CDR3 DNA reads as TGTGCCAGTAGTAAGCGGACTAGCGACTCCTACAATGAGCAGTTCTTC. The V call is TRBV19, the J call TRBJ2-1; 9 bases line up with TRBD2. V lost 4 bases to trimming and J lost 0 bases; unmatched junction nucleotides: 4. Germline V gene lookup returns CDR1 LNHDA and CDR2 SQIVND (reference sequence). The CDR3 is 16 amino acids.

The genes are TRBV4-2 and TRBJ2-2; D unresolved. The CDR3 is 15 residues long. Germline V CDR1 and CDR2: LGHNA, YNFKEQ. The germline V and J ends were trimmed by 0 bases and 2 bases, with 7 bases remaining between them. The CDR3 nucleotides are TGTGCCAGCAGCCAAGAGGCGGCCAACACCGGGGAGCTGTTTTTT. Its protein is CASSQEAANTGELFF.

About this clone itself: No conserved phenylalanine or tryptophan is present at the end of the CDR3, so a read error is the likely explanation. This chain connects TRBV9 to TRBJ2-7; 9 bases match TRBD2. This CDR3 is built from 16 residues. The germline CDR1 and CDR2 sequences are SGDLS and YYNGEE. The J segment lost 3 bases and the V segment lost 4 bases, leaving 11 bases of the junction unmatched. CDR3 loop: CASSIPFSGGRYEQYL. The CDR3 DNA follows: TGTGCCAGCAGCATTCCCTTTAGCGGGGGCCGCTACGAGCAGTACCTC.

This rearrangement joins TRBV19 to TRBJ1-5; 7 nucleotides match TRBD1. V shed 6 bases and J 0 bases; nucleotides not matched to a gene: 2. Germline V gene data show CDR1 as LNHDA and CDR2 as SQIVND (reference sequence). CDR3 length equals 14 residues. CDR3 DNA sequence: TGTGCCAGTAGCGGGACAGTTAGCAATCAGCCCCAGCATTTT. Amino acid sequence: CASSGTVSNQPQHF. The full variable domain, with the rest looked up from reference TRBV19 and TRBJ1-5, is DGGITQSPKYLFRKEGQNVTLSCEQNLNHDAMYWYRQDPGQGLRLIYYSQIVNDFQKGDIAEGYSVSREKKESFPLTVTSAQKNPTAFYLCASSGTVSNQPQHFGDGTRLSIL.

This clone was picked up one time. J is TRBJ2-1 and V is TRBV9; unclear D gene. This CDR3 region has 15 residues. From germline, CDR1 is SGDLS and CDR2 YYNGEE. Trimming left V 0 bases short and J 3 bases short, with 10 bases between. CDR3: CASSVAAVGYNEQFF. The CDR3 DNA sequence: TGTGCCAGCAGCGTAGCGGCGGTCGGCTACAATGAGCAGTTCTTC.

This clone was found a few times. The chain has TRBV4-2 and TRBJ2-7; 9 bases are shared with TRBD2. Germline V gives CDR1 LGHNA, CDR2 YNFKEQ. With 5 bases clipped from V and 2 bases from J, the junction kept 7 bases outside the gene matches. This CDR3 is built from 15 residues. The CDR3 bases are TGTGCCAGCAGCGCCGGACTAGCGCATACCTACGAGCAGTACTTC. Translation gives CASSAGLAHTYEQYF.

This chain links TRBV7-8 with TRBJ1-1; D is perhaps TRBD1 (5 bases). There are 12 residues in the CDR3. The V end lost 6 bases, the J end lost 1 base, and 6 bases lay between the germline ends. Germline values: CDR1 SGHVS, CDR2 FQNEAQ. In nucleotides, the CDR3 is TGTGCCAGCAGGACAGCGAACACTGAAGCTTTCTTT. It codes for CASRTANTEAFF. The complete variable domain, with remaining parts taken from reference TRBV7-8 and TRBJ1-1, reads GAGVSQSPRYKVAKRGQDVALRCDPISGHVSLFWYQQALGQGPEFLTYFQNEAQLDKSGLPSDRFFAERPEGSVSTLKIQRTQQEDSAVYLCASRTANTEAFFGQGTRLTVV.

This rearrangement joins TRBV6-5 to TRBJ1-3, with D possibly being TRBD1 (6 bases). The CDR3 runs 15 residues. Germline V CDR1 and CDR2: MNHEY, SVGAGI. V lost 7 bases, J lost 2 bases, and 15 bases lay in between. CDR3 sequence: CASKTGGSAGNTIYF. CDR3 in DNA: TGTGCCAGCAAAACGGGGGGCTCGGCTGGAAACACCATATATTTT.

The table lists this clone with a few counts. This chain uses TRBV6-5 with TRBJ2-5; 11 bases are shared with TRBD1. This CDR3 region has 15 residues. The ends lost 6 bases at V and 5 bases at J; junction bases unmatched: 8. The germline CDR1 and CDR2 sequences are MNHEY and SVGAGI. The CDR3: CASRPWTGGRETQYF. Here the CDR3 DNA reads TGTGCCAGCAGGCCATGGACAGGGGGCCGCGAGACCCAGTACTTC.

The CDR3 loop is CASSFGAGAGNQPQHF. The CDR3 bases are TGTGCCAGCAGCTTTGGGGCGGGGGCTGGCAATCAGCCCCAGCATTTT. The chain combines TRBV5-6 with TRBJ1-5; TRBD1 might be the D (6 bases). The CDR3 runs to 16 residues. The ends were cut back, 2 bases at V and 2 bases at J, with 14 bases in the middle. CDR1 SGHDT and CDR2 YYEEEE come from the germline V gene.

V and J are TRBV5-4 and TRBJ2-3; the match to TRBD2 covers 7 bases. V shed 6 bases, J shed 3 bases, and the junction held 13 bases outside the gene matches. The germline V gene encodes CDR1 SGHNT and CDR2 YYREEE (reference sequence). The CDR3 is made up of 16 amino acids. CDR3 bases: TGTGCCAGCACCACGGAGACTAGCTCGCCGACAGATACGCAGTATTTT. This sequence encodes CASTTETSSPTDTQYF.

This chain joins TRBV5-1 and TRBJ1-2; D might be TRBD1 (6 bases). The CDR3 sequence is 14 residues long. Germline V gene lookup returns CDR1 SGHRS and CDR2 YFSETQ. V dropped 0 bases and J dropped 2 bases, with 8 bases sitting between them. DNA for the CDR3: TGCGCCAGCAGCTTGGCAGGGGACAACTATGGCTACACCTTC. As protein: CASSLAGDNYGYTF.

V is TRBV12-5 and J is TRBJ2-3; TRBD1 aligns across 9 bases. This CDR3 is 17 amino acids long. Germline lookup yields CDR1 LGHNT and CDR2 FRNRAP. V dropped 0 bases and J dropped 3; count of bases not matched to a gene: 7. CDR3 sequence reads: CASGLVHLDRGTDTQYF. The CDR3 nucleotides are TGTGCTAGTGGTTTGGTACATCTTGACAGGGGGACAGATACGCAGTATTTT.

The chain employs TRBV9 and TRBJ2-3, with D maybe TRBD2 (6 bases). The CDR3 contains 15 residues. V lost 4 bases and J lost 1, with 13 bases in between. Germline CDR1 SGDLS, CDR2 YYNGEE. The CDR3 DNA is TGTGCCAGCAGCACCCGACTAGTTCGCACAGATACGCAGTATTTT. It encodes CASSTRLVRTDTQYF.

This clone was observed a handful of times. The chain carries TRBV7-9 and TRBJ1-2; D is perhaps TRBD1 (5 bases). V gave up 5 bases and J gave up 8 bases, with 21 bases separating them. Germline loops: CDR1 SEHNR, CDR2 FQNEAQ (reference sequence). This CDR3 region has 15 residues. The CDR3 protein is CASSPEDRQSDGYTF. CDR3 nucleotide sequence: TGTGCCAGCAGCCCTGAAGACAGACAGAGTGACGGCTACACCTTC.

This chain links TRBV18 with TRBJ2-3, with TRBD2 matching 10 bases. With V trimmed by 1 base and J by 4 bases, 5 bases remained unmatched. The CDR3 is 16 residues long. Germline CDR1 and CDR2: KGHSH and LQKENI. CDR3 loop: CASSPRAGGEADTQYF. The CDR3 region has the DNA TGTGCCAGCTCACCACGAGCGGGAGGGGAAGCAGATACGCAGTATTTT.

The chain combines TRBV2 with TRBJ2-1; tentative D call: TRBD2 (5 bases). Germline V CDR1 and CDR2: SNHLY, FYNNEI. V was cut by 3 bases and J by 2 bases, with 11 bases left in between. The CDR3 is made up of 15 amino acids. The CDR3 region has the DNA TGTGCCAGCAGTGACGAACTAGGGCCCTACAATGAGCAGTTCTTC. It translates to CASSDELGPYNEQFF.

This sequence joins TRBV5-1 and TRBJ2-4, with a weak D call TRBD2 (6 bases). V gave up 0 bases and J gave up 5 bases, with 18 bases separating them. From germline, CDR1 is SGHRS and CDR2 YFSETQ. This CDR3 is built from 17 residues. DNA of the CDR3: TGCGCCAGCAGCTTGGAAGGGAGGAAGGGGAGGCAAAACATTCAGTACTTC. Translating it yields CASSLEGRKGRQNIQYF. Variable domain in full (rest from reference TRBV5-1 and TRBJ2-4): KAGVTQTPRYLIKTRGQQVTLSCSPISGHRSVSWYQQTPGQGLQFLFEYFSETQRNKGNFPGRFSGRQFSNSRSEMNVSTLELGDSALYLCASSLEGRKGRQNIQYFGAGTRLSVL.